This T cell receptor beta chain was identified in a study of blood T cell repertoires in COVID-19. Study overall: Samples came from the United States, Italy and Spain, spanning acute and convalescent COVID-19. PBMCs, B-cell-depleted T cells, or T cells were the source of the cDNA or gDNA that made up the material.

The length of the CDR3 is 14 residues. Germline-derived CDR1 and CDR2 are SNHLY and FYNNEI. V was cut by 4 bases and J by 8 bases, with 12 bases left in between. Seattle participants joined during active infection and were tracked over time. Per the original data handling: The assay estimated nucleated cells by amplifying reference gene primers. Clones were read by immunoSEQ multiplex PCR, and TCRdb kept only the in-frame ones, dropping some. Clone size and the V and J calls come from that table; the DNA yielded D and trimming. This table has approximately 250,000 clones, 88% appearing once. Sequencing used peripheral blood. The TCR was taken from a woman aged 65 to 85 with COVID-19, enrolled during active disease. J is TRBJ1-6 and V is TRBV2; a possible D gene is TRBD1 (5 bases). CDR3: CASSVEGRDSPLHF. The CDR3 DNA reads TGTGCCAGCAGTGTGGAGGGACGGGATTCACCCCTCCACTTT.